This record covers a single T cell receptor beta chain. Its antigen is still unknown. This sample stems from a study of cytomegalovirus exposure and HLA in healthy donors. The PCR was carried out with 60 Vbeta primers and 13 Jbeta primers. Libraries were prepared by immunoSEQ multiplex PCR; TCRdb keeps only in-frame clonotypes and omits some of them. The sample lists over 100,000 clones; more than 60% were seen once. General study results and limits: Analyzed later, most CMV-associated TCR beta chains appeared HLA-restricted.

Per germline, CDR1 ENHRY and CDR2 SYGVKD. The CDR3 runs to 12 residues. The V and J ends lost 5 bases and 8 bases, in that order; junction bases with no gene match: 4. The receptor's source is a female donor in good health and CMV-seronegative. Specimen: PBMCs. The chain joins TRBV10-3 to TRBJ1-1, with 8 bases matching TRBD1. CDR3 protein: CAISTGQAEAFF. The CDR3 nucleotides are TGTGCCATCAGTACGGGACAGGCGGAAGCTTTCTTT.